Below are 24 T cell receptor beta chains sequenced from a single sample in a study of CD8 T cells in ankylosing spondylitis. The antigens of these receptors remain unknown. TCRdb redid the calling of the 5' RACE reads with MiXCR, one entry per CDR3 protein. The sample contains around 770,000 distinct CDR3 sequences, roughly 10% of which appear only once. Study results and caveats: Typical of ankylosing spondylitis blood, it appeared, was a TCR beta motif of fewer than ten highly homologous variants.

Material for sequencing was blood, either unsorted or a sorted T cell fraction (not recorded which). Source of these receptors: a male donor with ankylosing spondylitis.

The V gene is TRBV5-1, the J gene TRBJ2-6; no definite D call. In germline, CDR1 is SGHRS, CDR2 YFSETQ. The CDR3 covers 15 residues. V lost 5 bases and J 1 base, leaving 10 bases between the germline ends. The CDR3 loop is CASSMLGSGANVLTF. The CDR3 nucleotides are TGCGCCAGCAGTATGTTAGGATCTGGGGCCAACGTCCTGACTTTC.

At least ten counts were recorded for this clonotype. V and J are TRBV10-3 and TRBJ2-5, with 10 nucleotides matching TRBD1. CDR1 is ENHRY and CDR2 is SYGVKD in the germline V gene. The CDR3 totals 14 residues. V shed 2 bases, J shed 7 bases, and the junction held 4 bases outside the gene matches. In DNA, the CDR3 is TGTGCCATCAGTGAGGACAGGGGGCTCGGGACCCAGTACTTC. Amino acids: CAISEDRGLGTQYF.

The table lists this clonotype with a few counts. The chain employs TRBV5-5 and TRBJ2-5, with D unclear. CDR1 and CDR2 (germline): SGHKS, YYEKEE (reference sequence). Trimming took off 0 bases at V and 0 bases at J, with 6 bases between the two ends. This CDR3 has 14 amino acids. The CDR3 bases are TGTGCCAGCAGCTTGGGCGTAAACCAAGAGACCCAGTACTTC. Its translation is CASSLGVNQETQYF.

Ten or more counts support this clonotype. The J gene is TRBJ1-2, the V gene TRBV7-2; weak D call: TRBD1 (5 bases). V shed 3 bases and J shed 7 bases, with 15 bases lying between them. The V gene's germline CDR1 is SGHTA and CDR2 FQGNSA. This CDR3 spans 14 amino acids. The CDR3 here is CASSFEGRVGGYTF. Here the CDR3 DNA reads TGTGCCAGCAGCTTCGAGGGGCGAGTAGGTGGCTACACCTTC.

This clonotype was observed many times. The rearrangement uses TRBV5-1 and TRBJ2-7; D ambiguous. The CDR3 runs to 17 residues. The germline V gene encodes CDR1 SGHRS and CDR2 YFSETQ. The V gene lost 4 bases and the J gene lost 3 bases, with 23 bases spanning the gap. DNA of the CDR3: TGCGCCAGCAGCCTGACCGTCAGGAGTCGTCTTGGCTACGAGCAGTACTTC. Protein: CASSLTVRSRLGYEQYF.

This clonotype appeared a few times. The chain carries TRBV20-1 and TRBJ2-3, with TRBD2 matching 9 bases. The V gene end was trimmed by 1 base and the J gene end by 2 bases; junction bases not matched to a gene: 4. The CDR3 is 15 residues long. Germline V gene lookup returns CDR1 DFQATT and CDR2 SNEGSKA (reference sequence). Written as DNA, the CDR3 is TGCAGTGCTAGAGCGGTAGCGGGGGTCACAGATACGCAGTATTTT. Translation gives CSARAVAGVTDTQYF.

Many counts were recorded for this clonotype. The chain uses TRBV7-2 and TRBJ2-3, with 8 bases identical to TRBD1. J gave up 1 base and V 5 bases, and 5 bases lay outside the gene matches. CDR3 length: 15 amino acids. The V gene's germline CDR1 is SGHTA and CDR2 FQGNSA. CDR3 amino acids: CASSQTGGGTDTQYF. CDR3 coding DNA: TGTGCCAGCAGCCAAACAGGGGGTGGCACAGATACGCAGTATTTT.

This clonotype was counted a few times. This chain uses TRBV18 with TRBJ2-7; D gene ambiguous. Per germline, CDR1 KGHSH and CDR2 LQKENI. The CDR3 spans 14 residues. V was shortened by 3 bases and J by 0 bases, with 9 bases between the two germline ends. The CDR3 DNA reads TGTGCCAGCTCACCGGCAAAGGGCTCCTACGAGCAGTACTTC. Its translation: CASSPAKGSYEQYF.

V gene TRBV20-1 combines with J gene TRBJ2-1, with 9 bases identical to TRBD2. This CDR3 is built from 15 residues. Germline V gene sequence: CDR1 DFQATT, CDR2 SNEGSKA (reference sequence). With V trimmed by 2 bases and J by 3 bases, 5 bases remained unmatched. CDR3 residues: CSARRGLALYNEQFF. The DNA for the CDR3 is TGCAGTGCTAGAAGAGGACTAGCGCTCTACAATGAGCAGTTCTTC.

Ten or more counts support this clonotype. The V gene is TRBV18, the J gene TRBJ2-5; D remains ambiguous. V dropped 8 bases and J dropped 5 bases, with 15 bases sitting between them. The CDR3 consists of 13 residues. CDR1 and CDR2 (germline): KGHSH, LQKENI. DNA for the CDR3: TGTGCCAGCGCCGGTAACAGATTTGAGACCCAGTACTTC. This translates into CASAGNRFETQYF. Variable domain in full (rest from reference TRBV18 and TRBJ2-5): NAGVMQNPRHLVRRRGQEARLRCSPMKGHSHVYWYRQLPEEGLKFMVYLQKENIIDESGMPKERFSAEFPKEGPSILRIQQVVRGDSAAYFCASAGNRFETQYFGPGTRLLVL.

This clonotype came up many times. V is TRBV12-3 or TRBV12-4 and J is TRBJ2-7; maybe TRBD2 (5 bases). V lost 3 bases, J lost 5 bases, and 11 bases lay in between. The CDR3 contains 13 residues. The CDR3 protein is CASSFTLGDEQYF. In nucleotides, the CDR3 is TGTGCCAGCAGTTTCACTCTCGGGGACGAGCAGTACTTC.

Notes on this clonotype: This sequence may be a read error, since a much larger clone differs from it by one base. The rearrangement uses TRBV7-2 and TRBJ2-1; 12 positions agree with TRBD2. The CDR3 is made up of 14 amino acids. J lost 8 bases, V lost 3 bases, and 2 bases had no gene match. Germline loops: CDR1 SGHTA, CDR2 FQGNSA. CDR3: CASSFLAGGYEQFF. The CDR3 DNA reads TGTGCCAGCAGCTTCCTAGCGGGAGGGTATGAGCAGTTCTTC.

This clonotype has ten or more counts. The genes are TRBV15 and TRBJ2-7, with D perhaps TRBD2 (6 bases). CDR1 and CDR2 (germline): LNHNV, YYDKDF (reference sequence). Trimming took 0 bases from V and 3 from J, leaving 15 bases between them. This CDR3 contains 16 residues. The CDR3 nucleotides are TGTGCCACCAGCAGAGAAAGCCCGGGACTTTACTACGAGCAGTACTTC. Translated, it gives CATSRESPGLYYEQYF.

CDR3 residues: CASSVGASGDQETQYF. The CDR3, as DNA: TGTGCCAGCAGCGTAGGGGCTAGCGGCGACCAAGAGACCCAGTACTTC. The chain is built from TRBV9 and TRBJ2-5, with 7 bases identical to TRBD2. The V and J ends lost 0 bases and 0 bases, in that order; junction bases with no gene match: 5. Germline CDR1 reads SGDLS; CDR2 reads YYNGEE. The CDR3 is made up of 16 amino acids. The full variable domain, in which reference TRBV9 and TRBJ2-5 provide the parts outside the CDR3, is DSGVTQTPKHLITATGQRVTLRCSPRSGDLSVYWYQQSLDQGLQFLIQYYNGEERAKGNILERFSAQQFPDLHSELNLSSLELGDSALYFCASSVGASGDQETQYFGPGTRLLVL.

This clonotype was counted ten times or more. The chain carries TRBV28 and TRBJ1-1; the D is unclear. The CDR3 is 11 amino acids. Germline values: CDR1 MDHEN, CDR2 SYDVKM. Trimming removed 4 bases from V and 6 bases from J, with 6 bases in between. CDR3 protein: CASSSGPEAFF. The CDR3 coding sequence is TGTGCCAGCAGTTCAGGTCCTGAAGCTTTCTTT.

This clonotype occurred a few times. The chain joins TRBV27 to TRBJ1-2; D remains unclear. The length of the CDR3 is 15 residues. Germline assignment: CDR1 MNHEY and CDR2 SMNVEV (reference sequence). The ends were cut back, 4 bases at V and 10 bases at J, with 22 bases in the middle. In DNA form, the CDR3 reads TGTGCCAGCAGTTCCCCGAAGGGTATTGAATGGGACTACACCTTC. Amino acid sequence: CASSSPKGIEWDYTF.

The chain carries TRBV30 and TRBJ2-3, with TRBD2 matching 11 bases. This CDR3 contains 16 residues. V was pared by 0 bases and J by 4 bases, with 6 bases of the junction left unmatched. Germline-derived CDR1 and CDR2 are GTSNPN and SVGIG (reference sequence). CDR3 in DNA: TGTGCCTGGAGTGTGGGACTAGCGGTAGACCCAGATACGCAGTATTTT. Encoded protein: CAWSVGLAVDPDTQYF.

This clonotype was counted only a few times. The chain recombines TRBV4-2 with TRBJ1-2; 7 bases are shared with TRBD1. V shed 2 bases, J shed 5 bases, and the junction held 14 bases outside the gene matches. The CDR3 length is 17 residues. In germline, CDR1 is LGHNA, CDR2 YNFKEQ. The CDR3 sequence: CASSQPTMTGPGYGYTF. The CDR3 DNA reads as TGTGCCAGCAGCCAACCCACCATGACAGGGCCGGGGTATGGCTACACCTTC.

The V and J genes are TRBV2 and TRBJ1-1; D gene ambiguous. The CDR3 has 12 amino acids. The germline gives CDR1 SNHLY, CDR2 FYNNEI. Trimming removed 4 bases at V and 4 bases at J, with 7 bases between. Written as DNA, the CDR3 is TGTGCCAGCAGTGTAAGTGGCACTGAAGCTTTCTTT. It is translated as CASSVSGTEAFF.

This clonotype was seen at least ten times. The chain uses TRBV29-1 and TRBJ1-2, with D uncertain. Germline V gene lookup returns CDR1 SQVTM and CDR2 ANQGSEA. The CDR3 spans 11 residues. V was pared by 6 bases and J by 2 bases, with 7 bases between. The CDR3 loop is CSVITNYGYTF. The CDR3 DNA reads TGCAGCGTGATTACAAACTATGGCTACACCTTC.

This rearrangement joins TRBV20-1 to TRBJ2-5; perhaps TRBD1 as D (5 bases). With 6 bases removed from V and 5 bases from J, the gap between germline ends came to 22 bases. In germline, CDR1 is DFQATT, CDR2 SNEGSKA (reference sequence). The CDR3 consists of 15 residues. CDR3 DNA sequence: TGCAGTGCCACTCCCTTGGGGCCCAAGGTGGAGACCCAGTACTTC. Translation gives CSATPLGPKVETQYF.

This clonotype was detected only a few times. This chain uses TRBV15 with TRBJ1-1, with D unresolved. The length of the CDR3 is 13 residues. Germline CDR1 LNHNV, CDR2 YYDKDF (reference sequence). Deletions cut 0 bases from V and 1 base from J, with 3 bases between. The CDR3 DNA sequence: TGTGCCACCAGCAGAGACGGGAACACTGAAGCTTTCTTT. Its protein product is CATSRDGNTEAFF.

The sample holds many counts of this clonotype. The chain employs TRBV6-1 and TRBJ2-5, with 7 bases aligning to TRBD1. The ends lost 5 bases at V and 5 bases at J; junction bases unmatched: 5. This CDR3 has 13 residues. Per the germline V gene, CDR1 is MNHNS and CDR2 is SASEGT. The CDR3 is CASSPGTVETQYF. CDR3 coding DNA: TGTGCCAGCAGTCCCGGGACAGTGGAGACCCAGTACTTC.

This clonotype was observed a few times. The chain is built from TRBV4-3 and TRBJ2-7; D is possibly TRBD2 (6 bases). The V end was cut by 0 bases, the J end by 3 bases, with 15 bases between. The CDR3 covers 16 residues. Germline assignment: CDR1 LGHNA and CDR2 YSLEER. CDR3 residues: CASSQDLGGRHYEQYF. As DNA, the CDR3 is TGCGCCAGCAGCCAAGATTTGGGGGGACGACACTACGAGCAGTACTTC.